These 12 T cell receptor beta chains came from one sample sequenced in a study of preoperative IRX-2 immunotherapy in early breast cancer. TCRdb's copy holds only in-frame clones and misses some; the assay was immunoSEQ multiplex PCR. The sample has 30,000 to 35,000 clones, about 95% seen once. Treatment denoted: preoperative locoregional IRX-2 cytokine immunotherapy. This material was acquired from a patient treated with IRX-2 immunotherapy. The receptors originated from a human donor with breast cancer.

This chain connects TRBV7-2 to TRBJ2-2, with 7 bases aligning to TRBD2. The CDR3 extends over 16 amino acids. Trimming took 1 base from V and 6 from J; bases not matched to a gene: 8. In germline, CDR1 is SGHTA, CDR2 FQGNSA. CDR3 protein: CASSLVASGPAGELFF. The CDR3 DNA reads as TGTGCCAGCAGCTTAGTAGCTAGCGGTCCAGCCGGGGAGCTGTTTTTT.

The V gene is TRBV6-4, the J gene TRBJ2-3, with 8 bases lining up with TRBD2. Germline values: CDR1 MRHNA, CDR2 SNTAGT. V trimming: 5 bases; J trimming: 2 bases; junction bases outside the gene matches: 3. The CDR3 is 14 amino acids. CDR3 bases: TGTGCCAGCAGTCCGCGGGGGGCCACAGATACGCAGTATTTT. Translated: CASSPRGATDTQYF.

V and J are TRBV9 and TRBJ2-1, with D hard to call. Between the trimmed V and J ends, which lost 3 bases and 8 bases, there was a span of 3 bases. This CDR3 spans 10 amino acids. Germline CDR1 and CDR2: SGDLS and YYNGEE. CDR3 nucleotides: TGTGCCAGCAGCGGCGATGAGCAGTTCTTC. Its protein product is CASSGDEQFF.

The chain uses TRBV5-1 and TRBJ2-3; D is perhaps TRBD1 or TRBD2 (6 bases each). This CDR3 has 14 residues. Germline lookup yields CDR1 SGHRS and CDR2 YFSETQ. The V end lost 1 base, the J end lost 4 bases, and 10 bases lay between the germline ends. The CDR3 here is CASSLRRGADTQYF. The CDR3 coding sequence is TGCGCCAGCAGCTTGAGGAGGGGGGCAGATACGCAGTATTTT.

This rearrangement joins TRBV19 to TRBJ2-5; TRBD1 aligns across 7 bases. Unmatched junction bases numbered 6, after V lost 3 bases and J lost 2 bases. This CDR3 spans 15 amino acids. Looked up from germline, CDR1 is LNHDA and CDR2 is SQIVND (reference sequence). CDR3 sequence: CASSIPGTAQETQYF. Here the CDR3 DNA reads TGTGCCAGTAGTATCCCGGGGACAGCTCAAGAGACCCAGTACTTC.

V usage is TRBV2 and J usage is TRBJ2-7; weak D call: TRBD1 (6 bases). Germline V CDR1 and CDR2: SNHLY, FYNNEI. The CDR3 is 12 residues long. Trimming cost V 6 bases and J 5 bases, with 11 bases left between them. The CDR3: CASRNAGDEQYF. The CDR3 coding sequence is TGTGCCAGCAGGAACGCAGGGGACGAGCAGTACTTC. The variable domain in full, with the rest retrieved from reference TRBV2 and TRBJ2-7, is EPEVTQTPSHQVTQMGQEVILRCVPISNHLYFYWYRQILGQKVEFLVSFYNNEISEKSEIFDDQFSVERPDGSNFTLKIRSTKLEDSAMYFCASRNAGDEQYFGPGTRLTVT.

The CDR3 here is CSVDVGAGDTQYF. CDR3 DNA: TGCAGCGTTGACGTAGGGGCAGGGGATACGCAGTATTTT. The chain joins TRBV29-1 to TRBJ2-3, with TRBD1 as a possible D gene (5 bases). The CDR3 runs to 13 residues. V lost 3 bases to trimming and J lost 6 bases, with 13 bases between them. From germline, CDR1 is SQVTM and CDR2 ANQGSEA.

This chain's CDR3 is CSVDRVAAGNTIYF. For the CDR3, the DNA is TGCAGCGTTGACAGGGTGGCTGCTGGAAACACCATATATTTT. The V call is TRBV29-1, the J call TRBJ1-3; D is possibly TRBD1 (5 bases). Trimming took off 3 bases at V and 2 bases at J, with 11 bases between the two ends. The CDR3 sequence is 14 residues long. CDR1 SQVTM and CDR2 ANQGSEA come from the germline V gene.

The chain links TRBV6-5 to TRBJ2-3; the D gene could be TRBD1 or TRBD2 (6 bases each). The germline gives CDR1 MNHEY, CDR2 SVGAGI. Trimming removed 5 bases from V and 6 bases from J, with 12 bases in between. This CDR3 comprises 13 residues. The CDR3 nucleotides read TGTGCCAGCAGTAAGAGGGGGGTCGATACGCAGTATTTT. This encodes CASSKRGVDTQYF.

The genes are TRBV11-2 and TRBJ2-3, with 7 bases lining up with TRBD2. The germline V gene encodes CDR1 SGHAT and CDR2 FQNNGV. Unmatched junction bases numbered 8, after V lost 5 bases and J lost 9 bases. This CDR3 region has 13 residues. CDR3 in amino acids: CASSLGLWRTQYF. The CDR3 DNA follows: TGTGCCAGCAGCCTGGGACTATGGAGAACGCAGTATTTT. The whole variable domain, filled in from reference TRBV11-2 and TRBJ2-3, reads EAGVAQSPRYKIIEKRQSVAFWCNPISGHATLYWYQQILGQGPKLLIQFQNNGVVDDSQLPKDRFSAERLKGVDSTLKIQPAKLEDSAVYLCASSLGLWRTQYFGPGTRLTVL.

The chain has TRBV28 and TRBJ2-2; tentative D call: TRBD2 (5 bases). This CDR3 spans 13 amino acids. Between the trimmed V and J ends, which lost 6 bases and 6 bases, there was a span of 11 bases. CDR1 MDHEN and CDR2 SYDVKM come from the germline V gene. The CDR3 DNA sequence: TGTGCCAGCAGGTCCTCCGGGGCCGGGGAGCTGTTTTTT. As protein: CASRSSGAGELFF.

This sequence joins TRBV4-2 and TRBJ2-3, with 12 bases fitting TRBD2. CDR1 and CDR2 from the germline V gene are LGHNA and YNFKEQ. The CDR3 contains 17 residues. The junction had 5 bases not matched to a gene; V was cut back by 0 bases and J by 4 bases. This chain's CDR3 is CASSQDTSGRPPDTQYF. In nucleotides, the CDR3 is TGTGCCAGCAGCCAAGACACTAGCGGGAGGCCCCCAGATACGCAGTATTTT.